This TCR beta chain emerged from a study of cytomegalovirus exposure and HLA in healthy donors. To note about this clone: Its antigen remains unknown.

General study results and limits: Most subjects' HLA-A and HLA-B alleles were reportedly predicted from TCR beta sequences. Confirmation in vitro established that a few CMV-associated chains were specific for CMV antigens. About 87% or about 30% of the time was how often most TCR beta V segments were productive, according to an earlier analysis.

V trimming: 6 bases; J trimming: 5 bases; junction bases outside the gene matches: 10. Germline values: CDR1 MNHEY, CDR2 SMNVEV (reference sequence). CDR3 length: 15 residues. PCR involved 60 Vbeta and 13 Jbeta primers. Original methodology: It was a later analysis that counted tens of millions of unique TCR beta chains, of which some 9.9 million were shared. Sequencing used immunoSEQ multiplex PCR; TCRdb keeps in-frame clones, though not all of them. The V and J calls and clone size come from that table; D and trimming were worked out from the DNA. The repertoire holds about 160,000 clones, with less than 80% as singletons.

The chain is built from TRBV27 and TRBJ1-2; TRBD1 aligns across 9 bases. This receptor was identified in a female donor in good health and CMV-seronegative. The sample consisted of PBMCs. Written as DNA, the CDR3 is TGTGCCAGCAGATGGACAGGGGTGATAAGGTATGGCTACACCTTC. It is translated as CASRWTGVIRYGYTF.